This T cell receptor beta chain was identified during a study of metastatic and nonmetastatic thyroid tumors. For the study at large: The authors compared repertoires across blood and tumor or nodule tissue from malignant and benign thyroid patients. Whole-study results and caveats: Across blood and tumor, TCR beta diversity in malignant thyroid tumors was reportedly significantly higher than in benign nodules.

This clone appeared many times. Its antigen is unidentified. J lost 4 bases, V lost 7 bases, and 7 bases had no gene match. Germline CDR1 reads SQVTM; CDR2 reads ANQGSEA. This CDR3 has 13 amino acids. Before thyroid surgery, none of the patients had received any treatment. Authors' methods: A classifier for distant metastasis in papillary thyroid cancer was constructed using CDR3 differences observed across clinicopathological groups. Via MiXCR, TCRdb re-called the PCR reads. What appears here as the V and J calls and clone size reflects TCRdb's work, not the paper's. Altogether 30,000 to 50,000 clones are present, over 15% being singletons, with the ten largest covering roughly 15%.

The chain joins TRBV29-1 to TRBJ2-3; the match to TRBD2 covers 8 bases. The TCR sequence derives from a female donor with papillary thyroid cancer or a benign thyroid nodule (not recorded which). Some clones in this sample may be carry-over from other donors' samples. Sequences were obtained from tumor tissue. The CDR3 protein is CSGGSGGSDTQYF. CDR3 in DNA: TGCAGCGGGGGCAGCGGGGGCTCAGATACGCAGTATTTT.